Presented here are 16 T cell receptor beta chains from one specimen sequenced in a study of T cell responses to AZD1222 COVID-19 vaccine. Generated by immunoSEQ multiplex PCR, the TCRdb table keeps only in-frame clones and is missing some. The data show 90,000 to 110,000 clones, 89% seen once. The sequencing used peripheral blood, collected 28 days after the second AZD1222 dose. The receptors were gathered from an adult who received the AZD1222 COVID-19 vaccine.

In this sample, this clone turned up once. Here the CDR3 DNA reads TGTGCCAGCAGCCAAGGTCTAGCGGGAGTCGGTGGGGAGCTGTTTTTT. This codes for CASSQGLAGVGGELFF. The V gene is TRBV14, the J gene TRBJ2-2; TRBD2 aligns across 10 bases. Per germline, CDR1 SGHDN and CDR2 FVKESK. This CDR3 comprises 16 residues. J was trimmed by 8 bases and V by 1 base; bases with no gene match: 7. Together with reference TRBV14 and TRBJ2-2, the CDR3 gives the full variable domain: EAGVTQFPSHSVIEKGQTVTLRCDPISGHDNLYWYRRVMGKEIKFLLHFVKESKQDESGMPNNRFLAERTGGTYSTLKVQPAELEDSGVYFCASSQGLAGVGGELFFGEGSRLTVL.

The J gene is TRBJ2-1, the V gene TRBV10-3, with a tentative D call TRBD1 (5 bases). Between the trimmed V and J ends, which lost 0 bases and 10 bases, there was a span of 10 bases. Germline CDR1 reads ENHRY; CDR2 reads SYGVKD. CDR3 size: 13 residues. The CDR3 is CAISESGREEQFF. The CDR3 bases are TGTGCCATCAGTGAGTCGGGCAGGGAAGAGCAGTTCTTC.

The rearrangement joins TRBV5-8 to TRBJ1-5, with D maybe TRBD1 (6 bases). V dropped 2 bases and J dropped 5 bases, with 20 bases sitting between them. The CDR3 contains 17 residues. Germline loops: CDR1 SGHTS, CDR2 YDEGEE. This CDR3 is CASSFPAGEGADQPQHF. For the CDR3, the DNA is TGTGCCAGCAGCTTTCCGGCAGGGGAAGGGGCCGATCAGCCCCAGCATTTT.

The rearrangement joins TRBV5-6 to TRBJ1-1; a possible D gene is TRBD1 (5 bases). This CDR3 has 13 residues. Between the trimmed V and J ends, which lost 4 bases and 3 bases, there was a span of 10 bases. Per the germline V gene, CDR1 is SGHDT and CDR2 is YYEEEE. CDR3 coding DNA: TGTGCCAGCAGCCTTCGGGGGTACACTGAAGCTTTCTTT. Translation gives CASSLRGYTEAFF.

The CDR3 nucleotides read TGTGCCAGCGGCCGTTCGGCCTACGAGCAGTACTTC. Its translation: CASGRSAYEQYF. This chain connects TRBV2 to TRBJ2-7, with unresolved D. CDR1 is SNHLY and CDR2 is FYNNEI in the germline V gene. This CDR3 is built from 12 residues. V lost 8 bases to trimming and J lost 2 bases, with 10 bases between them.

CDR3 sequence reads: CASSIGGAATNEKLFF. DNA for the CDR3: TGTGCCAGTAGTATAGGGGGGGCCGCAACTAATGAAAAACTGTTTTTT. The rearrangement links TRBV19 to TRBJ1-4, with D possibly TRBD1 on 6 matching bases. This CDR3 is built from 16 residues. Trimming removed 1 base at V and 0 bases at J, with 9 bases between. The germline CDR1 and CDR2 sequences are LNHDA and SQIVND (reference sequence).

V usage is TRBV25-1 and J usage is TRBJ2-7, with a weak D call TRBD2 (5 bases). The CDR3 covers 14 residues. The V gene's germline CDR1 is MGHDK and CDR2 SYGVNS. Trimming left V 5 bases short and J 2 bases short, with 13 bases between. The CDR3 sequence is CASSPWTGTYEQYF. The CDR3 nucleotides are TGTGCCAGCAGTCCCTGGACGGGGACCTACGAGCAGTACTTC.

This clone was seen once. CDR3 coding DNA: TGTGCCGTAAGGTCCCAGGGTCCGGCCGTCTACGAGCAGTACTTC. Its translation is CAVRSQGPAVYEQYF. The rearrangement links TRBV10-3 to TRBJ2-7, with a tentative D call TRBD1 (5 bases). Germline loops: CDR1 ENHRY, CDR2 SYGVKD. The CDR3 runs 15 residues. V was trimmed by 11 bases and J by 3 bases, leaving 23 bases between them.

CDR3 bases: TGTGCCAGCAGCTTAGCTCCAGGGGGGGACACCGGGGAGCTGTTTTTT. Its translation is CASSLAPGGDTGELFF. J is TRBJ2-2 and V is TRBV7-9, with D perhaps being TRBD1 or TRBD2 (7 bases each). The length of the CDR3 is 16 residues. Germline CDR1 reads SEHNR; CDR2 reads FQNEAQ (reference sequence). V gave up 0 bases and J gave up 3 bases, with 11 bases separating them.

Only one count was recorded for this clone. DNA of the CDR3: TGTGCCAGCAAACTAGCGGGAGCTGGTGAGCAGTTCTTC. This translates into CASKLAGAGEQFF. V gene TRBV27 combines with J gene TRBJ2-1; 11 bases agree with TRBD2. Germline trimming cut 7 bases from V and 9 bases from J; bases unmatched to any gene: 5. Germline CDR1 and CDR2: MNHEY and SMNVEV (reference sequence). CDR3 length equals 13 residues.

The chain combines TRBV7-2 with TRBJ2-2; weak D call: TRBD2 (5 bases). This CDR3 is 16 amino acids long. CDR1 and CDR2 (germline): SGHTA, FQGNSA. V gave up 3 bases and J gave up 6 bases, with 17 bases separating them. This chain's CDR3 is CASSLSSGNTAGELFF. The CDR3 coding sequence is TGTGCCAGCAGCTTGAGCAGCGGCAACACGGCCGGGGAGCTGTTTTTT.

The rearrangement uses TRBV30 and TRBJ2-5; 8 positions match TRBD1. CDR1 is GTSNPN and CDR2 is SVGIG in the germline V gene (reference sequence). Trimming cost V 3 bases and J 5 bases; bases outside gene matches: 5. This CDR3 is 13 amino acids long. In DNA, the CDR3 is TGTGCCTGGAGGGGACAGGCCGGGGAGACCCAGTACTTC. Translating gives CAWRGQAGETQYF.

This sequence joins TRBV7-9 and TRBJ1-4; tentative D call: TRBD1 (5 bases). Per germline, CDR1 SEHNR and CDR2 FQNEAQ (reference sequence). The CDR3 is 17 residues long. V was trimmed by 0 bases and J by 5 bases, leaving 16 bases between them. CDR3 residues: CASSLAHLREGNEKLFF. The DNA for the CDR3 is TGTGCCAGCAGCTTAGCCCACCTGCGGGAGGGGAATGAAAAACTGTTTTTT. The complete variable domain, with remaining parts taken from reference TRBV7-9 and TRBJ1-4, reads DTGVSQNPRHKITKRGQNVTFRCDPISEHNRLYWYRQTLGQGPEFLTYFQNEAQLEKSRLLSDRFSAERPKGSFSTLEIQRTEQGDSAMYLCASSLAHLREGNEKLFFGSGTQLSVL.

The chain carries TRBV11-2 and TRBJ1-4, with D possibly being TRBD1 (6 bases). Per the germline V gene, CDR1 is SGHAT and CDR2 is FQNNGV. This CDR3 is 15 amino acids long. V was trimmed by 4 bases and J by 4 bases, leaving 13 bases between them. CDR3 sequence (DNA): TGTGCCAGCAGCTCCCGGACAGCGTTTAATGAAAAACTGTTTTTT. Protein sequence: CASSSRTAFNEKLFF. Variable domain in full (rest from reference TRBV11-2 and TRBJ1-4): EAGVAQSPRYKIIEKRQSVAFWCNPISGHATLYWYQQILGQGPKLLIQFQNNGVVDDSQLPKDRFSAERLKGVDSTLKIQPAKLEDSAVYLCASSSRTAFNEKLFFGSGTQLSVL.

This rearrangement joins TRBV21-1 to TRBJ2-7; TRBD2, as called in the table, went unchecked against the DNA. TRBV21-1 is classified as a pseudogene. The CDR3 is 17 amino acids. CDR3 sequence (DNA): TGTGCCAGCAGCAAGAGGAACGCGGGAGAGGGCTCTGGGGAGCAGTACTTC. This codes for CASSKRNAGEGSGEQYF.

CDR3 nucleotides: TGTGCCAGCAGCTTAGTTCGTGGGGCGAGCGGAGGCACAGATACGCAGTATTTT. Residues: CASSLVRGASGGTDTQYF. The V and J genes are TRBV7-2 and TRBJ2-3; D possibly uses TRBD1 or TRBD2 (5 bases each). The CDR3 is made up of 18 amino acids. Germline lookup yields CDR1 SGHTA and CDR2 FQGNSA. V was cut by 1 base and J by 1 base, with 18 bases left in between.